The entry below gives a single T cell receptor beta chain sequence along with its context. Its antigen remains unidentified. This specimen belongs to a study of cytomegalovirus exposure and HLA in healthy donors. Findings and limits, study-wide: The study labeled more than 150 TCR beta chains cytomegalovirus-associated.

The CDR3 runs 15 residues. Germline lookup yields CDR1 LGHNA and CDR2 YNFKEQ. Trimming left V 2 bases short and J 0 bases short, with 10 bases between. This table comes from immunoSEQ multiplex PCR, and its TCRdb copy is limited to in-frame clones, with some not included. The data show 65,000 or so clones, 90% to 95% seen once. This sequence originates from a woman under 30 in good health and CMV-seronegative. Input material: PBMCs. The chain has TRBV4-2 and TRBJ1-1; maybe TRBD1 (6 bases). In DNA, the CDR3 is TGTGCCAGCAGCCAACCTCAGGGGATGAACACTGAAGCTTTCTTT. Protein sequence: CASSQPQGMNTEAFF.